Listed below are T cell receptor beta chains from one sample, sequenced in a study of blood T cell repertoires in COVID-19. Using immunoSEQ multiplex PCR, the repertoire was profiled, and TCRdb retains in-frame clones only, with some absent. The sample carries about 300,000 clones, around 85% recorded once. The sample comprised PBMCs or T cells enriched from blood (not recorded which). Source of these receptors: a young man who had recovered from COVID-19. Each CDR3 is given with its conserved first and last residue. A D gene is named only where the DNA matches it firmly. Clone size appears in some rows only: once, few, many, or a class for an expanded clone.

J: TRBJ2-2; D: NA; V: TRBV19; size: NA; DNA: TGTGCCAGTAGGTCGCGGGACCCCAACACCGGGGAGCTGTTTTTT; CDR3: CASRSRDPNTGELFF
J: TRBJ1-1; D: NA; V: TRBV9; size: NA; DNA: TGTGCCAGCGCCCAGGCTTTCTTT; CDR3: CASAQAFF
J: TRBJ2-3; D: NA; V: TRBV9; size: NA; DNA: TGTGCCAGCAGCGTATCTTTCAGAGATACGCAGTATTTT; CDR3: CASSVSFRDTQYF
J: TRBJ2-7; D: NA; V: TRBV5-1; size: NA; DNA: TGCGCCAGCAGCTTGGGATGGAGCTCCTACGAGCAGTACTTC; CDR3: CASSLGWSSYEQYF
J: TRBJ1-6; D: TRBD1; V: TRBV2; size: NA; DNA: TGTGCCAGCAGGCCGGGACAGGAAAATTCACCCCTCCACTTT; CDR3: CASRPGQENSPLHF
J: TRBJ1-4; D: TRBD1; V: TRBV7-9; size: NA; DNA: TGTGCCAGCAGCTTATCCCCGGGACAGGGTAATGAAAAACTGTTTTTT; CDR3: CASSLSPGQGNEKLFF
J: TRBJ2-5; D: NA; V: TRBV5-1; size: NA; DNA: TGCGCCAGCAGCGCCCAGCGAGAGACCCAGTACTTC; CDR3: CASSAQRETQYF
J: TRBJ1-2; D: NA; V: TRBV20-1; size: NA; DNA: TGCAGTGCTACAGCGATCTATGGCTACACCTTC; CDR3: CSATAIYGYTF
J: TRBJ1-2; D: NA; V: TRBV9; size: NA; DNA: TGTGCCAGCAGTAAGGCGGGCGGCCCATATGGCTACACCTTC; CDR3: CASSKAGGPYGYTF
J: TRBJ1-5; D: NA; V: TRBV6-5; size: NA; DNA: TGTGCCAGCAGACGGGGAACAGACCAGCCCCAGCATTTT; CDR3: CASRRGTDQPQHF
J: TRBJ1-2; D: TRBD1; V: TRBV7-2; size: NA; DNA: TGTGCCAGCAGCTTAGGGTGGACAGGGGTAAGAGATGGCTACACCTTC; CDR3: CASSLGWTGVRDGYTF
J: TRBJ1-3; D: TRBD1; V: TRBV5-4; size: NA; DNA: TGTGCCAGCAGCCATAGAAACCAACATCGGACAGGGCGAACTGGAAACACCATATATTTT; CDR3: CASSHRNQHRTGRTGNTIYF
J: TRBJ2-2; D: NA; V: TRBV13; size: once; DNA: TGTGCCAGCAGCTCCCCCGGGACTCAGAGCCTTTTTGGGGAGCTGTTTTTT; CDR3: CASSSPGTQSLFGELFF
J: TRBJ2-7; D: TRBD1; V: TRBV4-1; size: NA; DNA: TGCGCCAGCAGCCAAGATCGTTGGGGACAGGGATACGAGCAGTACTTC; CDR3: CASSQDRWGQGYEQYF
J: TRBJ2-3; D: NA; V: TRBV4-1; size: NA; DNA: TGCGCCAGCAGCCAAGTCGGAGGGGGCCAAGATACGCAGTATTTT; CDR3: CASSQVGGGQDTQYF
J: TRBJ2-5; D: NA; V: TRBV19; size: NA; DNA: TGTGCCACCGCGATGGGCGGGGCGGGGACCCAGTACTTC; CDR3: CATAMGGAGTQYF
J: TRBJ1-2; D: TRBD1; V: TRBV5-1; size: NA; DNA: TGCGCCAGCAGCACCATAACAGGGGGCTATGGCTACACCTTC; CDR3: CASSTITGGYGYTF
J: TRBJ2-3; D: TRBD2; V: TRBV6-5; size: NA; DNA: TGTGCCAGCAGGCCCGGGGGGGCAGGGGATACGCAGTATTTT; CDR3: CASRPGGAGDTQYF
J: TRBJ1-1; D: TRBD1; V: TRBV29-1; size: NA; DNA: TGCAGCGACATGGGACAGGGGGGCACTGAAGCTTTCTTT; CDR3: CSDMGQGGTEAFF
J: TRBJ2-3; D: NA; V: TRBV30; size: NA; DNA: TGTGCCTGGGAAATATATGGGCTCCTCAGAAGCACAGATACGCAGTATTTT; CDR3: CAWEIYGLLRSTDTQYF
J: TRBJ2-4; D: TRBD1; V: TRBV5-4; size: NA; DNA: TGTGCCAGCAGTCTGGGACAGGGTCTCCCCAAAAACATTCAGTACTTC; CDR3: CASSLGQGLPKNIQYF
J: TRBJ1-5; D: NA; V: TRBV5-1; size: NA; DNA: TGCGCCAGCAGCTTCGGACAGCCCAATCAGCCCCAGCATTTT; CDR3: CASSFGQPNQPQHF
J: TRBJ1-1; D: NA; V: TRBV5-1; size: NA; DNA: TGCGCCAGCAGCTTGGATGCCCGGGTGACTGAAGCTTTCTTT; CDR3: CASSLDARVTEAFF
J: TRBJ1-2; D: NA; V: TRBV29-1; size: NA; DNA: TGCAGCGCTGCCCGAACAAACGGCTACACCTTC; CDR3: CSAARTNGYTF
J: TRBJ1-4; D: NA; V: TRBV12-3/TRBV12-4; size: NA; DNA: TGTGCCTGCTCAAGCGGGCTGCGGGAAAAACTGTTTTTT; CDR3: CACSSGLREKLFF
J: TRBJ1-2; D: NA; V: TRBV5-6; size: once; DNA: TGTGCCAGCAGCTTGGTACAGGGTGAGGCCTATGGCTACACCTTC; CDR3: CASSLVQGEAYGYTF
J: TRBJ2-1; D: TRBD1; V: TRBV5-1; size: NA; DNA: TGCGCCAGCAGCATACAGGGGGCGCCGGCTAACTCCTACAATGAGCAGTTCTTC; CDR3: CASSIQGAPANSYNEQFF
J: TRBJ2-5; D: TRBD1; V: TRBV6-2/TRBV6-3; size: NA; DNA: TGTGCCAGCAGTTACATGGACAGGGTGATGGCCCAGTACTTC; CDR3: CASSYMDRVMAQYF
J: TRBJ1-1; D: NA; V: TRBV7-8; size: once; DNA: TGTGCCAGCAGCTTGTCCAGGGCGAACACTGAAGCTTTCTTT; CDR3: CASSLSRANTEAFF
J: TRBJ2-1; D: NA; V: TRBV9; size: NA; DNA: TGTGCCAGCAGCATGCGCTTCGATGAGCAGTTCTTC; CDR3: CASSMRFDEQFF
J: TRBJ1-2; D: NA; V: TRBV5-6; size: once; DNA: TGTGCCAGCAGCTTGGGCAGTAACTATGGCTACACCTTC; CDR3: CASSLGSNYGYTF
J: TRBJ1-5; D: NA; V: TRBV12-3/TRBV12-4; size: NA; DNA: TGTGCCAGCAGGCTCGCAGGGAACCAGCCCCAGCATTTT; CDR3: CASRLAGNQPQHF
J: TRBJ2-7; D: TRBD1; V: TRBV5-1; size: NA; DNA: TGCGCCAGCAGCCAACACGTGACAGGGAGAAGCTCCTACGAGCAGTACTTC; CDR3: CASSQHVTGRSSYEQYF
J: TRBJ2-1; D: NA; V: TRBV7-2; size: NA; DNA: TGTGCCAGCAGCCACGATACGAGCTCCTACAATGAGCAGTTCTTC; CDR3: CASSHDTSSYNEQFF
J: TRBJ1-1; D: TRBD1; V: TRBV3-1/TRBV3-2; size: NA; DNA: TGTGCCAGCAGCCCTTCCGGGACAGGGATGTCAGAAGCTTTCTTT; CDR3: CASSPSGTGMSEAFF
J: TRBJ1-5; D: TRBD1; V: TRBV19; size: NA; DNA: TGTGCCAGTGGCTTTGCGGCAGGGGGTCGGCAGCCCCAGCATTTT; CDR3: CASGFAAGGRQPQHF
J: TRBJ2-7; D: TRBD1; V: TRBV4-1; size: once; DNA: TGCGCCAGCAGCCAAGATGGGGGCCAGGGGGCAATCTACGAGCAGTACTTC; CDR3: CASSQDGGQGAIYEQYF
J: TRBJ2-7; D: TRBD1; V: TRBV19; size: NA; DNA: TGTGCCAGTGAACCCCGGCCAACAGGGGTAATACGCGAGCAGTACTTC; CDR3: CASEPRPTGVIREQYF
J: TRBJ1-2; D: NA; V: TRBV12-3/TRBV12-4; size: NA; DNA: TGTGCCAGCAATCGCGGGGGGTATGGCTACACCTTC; CDR3: CASNRGGYGYTF
J: TRBJ2-2; D: TRBD2; V: TRBV6-4; size: NA; DNA: TGTGCCAGCAGTCAACGGGGGGGTGACACCGGGGAGCTGTTTTTT; CDR3: CASSQRGGDTGELFF
J: TRBJ2-1; D: TRBD2; V: TRBV5-6; size: NA; DNA: TGTGCCAGCAGCTTGCGGGGGGGTTCCTACAATGAGCAGTTCTTC; CDR3: CASSLRGGSYNEQFF
J: TRBJ2-5; D: NA; V: TRBV5-4; size: NA; DNA: TGTGCCAGCAGCCCGGGGACTCACCAAGAGACCCAGTACTTC; CDR3: CASSPGTHQETQYF
J: TRBJ1-1; D: TRBD1; V: TRBV9; size: NA; DNA: TGTGCCAGCAGCGTTTTTTCACAGGGGACCACTGAAGCTTTCTTT; CDR3: CASSVFSQGTTEAFF
J: TRBJ2-3; D: NA; V: TRBV7-9; size: NA; DNA: TGTGCCAGCAGCCGGGGGAGCGCAGGAGATACGCAGTATTTT; CDR3: CASSRGSAGDTQYF
J: TRBJ1-1; D: NA; V: TRBV5-1; size: NA; DNA: TGCGCCAGCAGCAAAATCACAAACACTGAAGCTTTCTTT; CDR3: CASSKITNTEAFF
J: TRBJ1-5; D: NA; V: TRBV12-3/TRBV12-4; size: NA; DNA: TGTGCCAGCAGATGGACAGTTGATCAGCCCCAGCATTTT; CDR3: CASRWTVDQPQHF
J: TRBJ2-3; D: TRBD2; V: TRBV2; size: NA; DNA: TGTGCCAGCAGACATTCCGGGTTGCGGGGGGAAAACACAGATACGCAGTATTTT; CDR3: CASRHSGLRGENTDTQYF
J: TRBJ1-6; D: NA; V: TRBV7-8; size: NA; DNA: TGTGCCAGCAGCTTAAATGCGGGATATTCACCCCTCCACTTT; CDR3: CASSLNAGYSPLHF
J: TRBJ1-1; D: NA; V: TRBV6-5; size: NA; DNA: TGTGCCAGCAGCCCCGGTACAGCCAACACTGAAGCTTTCTTT; CDR3: CASSPGTANTEAFF
J: TRBJ2-1; D: NA; V: TRBV6-5; size: NA; DNA: TGTGCCAGCACCCTGACAGGAAATACCTACAATGAGCAGTTCTTC; CDR3: CASTLTGNTYNEQFF
J: TRBJ1-3; D: TRBD1; V: TRBV9; size: NA; DNA: TGTGCCAGCAGCCCCCGGCCAGGGGGCTTCGCTGGAAACACCATATATTTT; CDR3: CASSPRPGGFAGNTIYF